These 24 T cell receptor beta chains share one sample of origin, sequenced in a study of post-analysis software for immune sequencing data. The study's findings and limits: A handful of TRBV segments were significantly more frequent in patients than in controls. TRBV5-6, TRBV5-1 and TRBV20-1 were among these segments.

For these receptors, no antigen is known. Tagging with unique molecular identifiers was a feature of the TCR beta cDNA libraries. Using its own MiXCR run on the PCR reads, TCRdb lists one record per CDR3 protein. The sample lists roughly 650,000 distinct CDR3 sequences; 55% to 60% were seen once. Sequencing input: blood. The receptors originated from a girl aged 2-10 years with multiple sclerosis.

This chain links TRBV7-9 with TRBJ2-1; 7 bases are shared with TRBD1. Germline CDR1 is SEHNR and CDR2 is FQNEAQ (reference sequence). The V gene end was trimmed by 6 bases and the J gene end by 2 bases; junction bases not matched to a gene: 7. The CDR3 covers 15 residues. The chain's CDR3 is CASRVPTGPYNEQFF. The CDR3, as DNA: TGTGCCAGCAGGGTTCCGACAGGGCCCTACAATGAGCAGTTCTTC.

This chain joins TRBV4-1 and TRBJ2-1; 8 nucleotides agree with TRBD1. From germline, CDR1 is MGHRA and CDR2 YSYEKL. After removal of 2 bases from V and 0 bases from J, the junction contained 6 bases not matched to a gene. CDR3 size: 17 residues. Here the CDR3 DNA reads TGCGCCAGCAGCCAACCTATACAGGGGGTCTCCTACAATGAGCAGTTCTTC. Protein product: CASSQPIQGVSYNEQFF.

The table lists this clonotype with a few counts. The CDR3 loop reads CASSLEGVNYGYTF. The CDR3, as DNA: TGTGCCAGCAGTTTAGAGGGGGTTAACTATGGCTACACCTTC. The V call is TRBV12-3 or TRBV12-4, the J call TRBJ1-2, with TRBD1 as a possible D gene (6 bases). The CDR3 runs to 14 residues. The V gene lost 1 base and the J gene lost 1 base, with 7 bases spanning the gap.

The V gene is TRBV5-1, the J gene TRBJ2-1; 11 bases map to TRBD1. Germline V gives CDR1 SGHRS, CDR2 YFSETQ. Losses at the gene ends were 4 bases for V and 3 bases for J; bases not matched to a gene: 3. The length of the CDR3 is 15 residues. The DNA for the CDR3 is TGCGCCAGCAGCGGGGGACAGGGGGTCTACAATGAGCAGTTCTTC. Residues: CASSGGQGVYNEQFF.

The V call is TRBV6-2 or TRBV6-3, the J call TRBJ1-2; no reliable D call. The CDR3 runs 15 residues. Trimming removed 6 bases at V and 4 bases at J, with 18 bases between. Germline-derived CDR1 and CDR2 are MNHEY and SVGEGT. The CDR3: CASSPHESTSYGYTF. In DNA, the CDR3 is TGTGCCAGCAGCCCACACGAGAGTACTAGCTATGGCTACACCTTC.

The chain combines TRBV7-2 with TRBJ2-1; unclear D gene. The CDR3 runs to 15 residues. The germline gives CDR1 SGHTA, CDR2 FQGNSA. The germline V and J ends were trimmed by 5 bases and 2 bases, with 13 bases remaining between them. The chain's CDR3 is CASSLIPLAYNEQFF. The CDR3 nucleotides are TGTGCCAGCAGCCTAATCCCTCTAGCCTACAATGAGCAGTTCTTC.

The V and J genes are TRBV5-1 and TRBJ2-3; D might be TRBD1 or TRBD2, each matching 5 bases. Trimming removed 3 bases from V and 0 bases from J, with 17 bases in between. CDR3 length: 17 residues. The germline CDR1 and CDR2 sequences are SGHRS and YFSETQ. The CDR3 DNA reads TGCGCCAGCAGCTACCGCCCCGCCGGGGCTAGCACAGATACGCAGTATTTT. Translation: CASSYRPAGASTDTQYF.

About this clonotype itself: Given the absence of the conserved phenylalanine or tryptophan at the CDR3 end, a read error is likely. CDR3 amino acids: CASSSGTATYEQYS. CDR3 nucleotide sequence: TGTGCCAGCAGTTCCGGGACAGCTACCTACGAGCAGTACTCC. The gene calls are TRBV28 and TRBJ2-4, with TRBD1 matching 7 bases. The end of the DNA fits TRBJ2-7 better, so the J call may be wrong. Germline CDR1 reads MDHEN; CDR2 reads SYDVKM. The CDR3 contains 14 residues.

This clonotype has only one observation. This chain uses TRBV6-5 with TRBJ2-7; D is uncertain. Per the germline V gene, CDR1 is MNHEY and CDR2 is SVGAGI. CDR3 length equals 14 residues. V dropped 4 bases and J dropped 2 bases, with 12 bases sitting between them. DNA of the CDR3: TGTGCCAGCAGTTCCCGTTTGGCCCCCTACGAGCAGTACTTC. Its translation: CASSSRLAPYEQYF.

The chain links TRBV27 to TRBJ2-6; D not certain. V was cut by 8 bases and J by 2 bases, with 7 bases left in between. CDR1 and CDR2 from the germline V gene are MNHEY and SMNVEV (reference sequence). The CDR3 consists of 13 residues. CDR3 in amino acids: CASGPPGANVLTF. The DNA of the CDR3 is TGTGCCAGCGGGCCCCCTGGGGCCAACGTCCTGACTTTC.

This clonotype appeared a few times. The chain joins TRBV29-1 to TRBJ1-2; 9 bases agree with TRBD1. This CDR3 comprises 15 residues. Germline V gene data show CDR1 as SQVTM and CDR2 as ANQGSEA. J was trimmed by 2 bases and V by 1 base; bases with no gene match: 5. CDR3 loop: CSVEGSGQGNYGYTF. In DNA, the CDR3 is TGCAGCGTTGAAGGAAGTGGACAGGGGAACTATGGCTACACCTTC.

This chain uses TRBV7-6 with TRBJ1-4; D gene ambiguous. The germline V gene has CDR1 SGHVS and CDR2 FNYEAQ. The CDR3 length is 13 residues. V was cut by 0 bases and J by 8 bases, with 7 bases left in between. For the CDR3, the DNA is TGTGCCAGCAGCTTAGCGTGGGGAGAAAAACTGTTTTTT. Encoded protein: CASSLAWGEKLFF.

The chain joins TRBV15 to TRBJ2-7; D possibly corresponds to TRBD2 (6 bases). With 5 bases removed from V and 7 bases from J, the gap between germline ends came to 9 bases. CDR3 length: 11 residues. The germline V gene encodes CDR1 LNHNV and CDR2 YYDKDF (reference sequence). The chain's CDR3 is CATSLRGEQYF. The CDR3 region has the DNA TGTGCCACCAGCCTGCGGGGTGAGCAGTACTTC.

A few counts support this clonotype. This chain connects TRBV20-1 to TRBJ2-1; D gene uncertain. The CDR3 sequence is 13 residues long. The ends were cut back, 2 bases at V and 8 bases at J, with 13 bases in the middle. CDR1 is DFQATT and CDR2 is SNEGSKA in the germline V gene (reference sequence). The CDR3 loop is CSARPPLAYEQFF. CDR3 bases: TGCAGTGCTAGACCGCCGTTGGCATATGAGCAGTTCTTC.

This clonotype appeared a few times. The CDR3 region is CSARGTSGNTDTQYF. For the CDR3, the DNA is TGCAGTGCTAGAGGGACTAGCGGCAACACAGATACGCAGTATTTT. V and J are TRBV20-1 and TRBJ2-3, with TRBD2 identical over 10 bases. The germline V gene has CDR1 DFQATT and CDR2 SNEGSKA (reference sequence). The V gene end was trimmed by 1 base and the J gene end by 2 bases; junction bases not matched to a gene: 3. The CDR3 consists of 15 residues.

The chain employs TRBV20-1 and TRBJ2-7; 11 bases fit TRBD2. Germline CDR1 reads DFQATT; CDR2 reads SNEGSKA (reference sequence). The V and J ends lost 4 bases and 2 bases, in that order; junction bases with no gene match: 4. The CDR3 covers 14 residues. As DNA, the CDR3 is TGCAGTGCTAAGGGGACTAGCGGACCCTACGAGCAGTACTTC. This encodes CSAKGTSGPYEQYF.

CDR3: CASLRESHNEQFF. The CDR3 DNA is TGTGCTAGTCTTAGGGAAAGCCACAATGAGCAGTTCTTC. The V call is TRBV12-5, the J call TRBJ2-1; D call uncertain. The germline V and J ends were trimmed by 8 bases and 5 bases, with 13 bases remaining between them. Germline CDR1 reads LGHNT; CDR2 reads FRNRAP. CDR3 length: 13 amino acids.

The CDR3 protein is CASSARRALGETQYF. DNA for the CDR3: TGTGCCAGCAGCGCGAGGAGGGCCCTAGGAGAGACCCAGTACTTC. The chain employs TRBV9 and TRBJ2-5; D possibly corresponds to TRBD2 (6 bases). With 3 bases removed from V and 4 bases from J, the gap between germline ends came to 16 bases. The V gene's germline CDR1 is SGDLS and CDR2 YYNGEE. CDR3 length equals 15 residues. Looking up the rest from reference TRBV9 and TRBJ2-5 gives the full variable domain: DSGVTQTPKHLITATGQRVTLRCSPRSGDLSVYWYQQSLDQGLQFLIQYYNGEERAKGNILERFSAQQFPDLHSELNLSSLELGDSALYFCASSARRALGETQYFGPGTRLLVL.

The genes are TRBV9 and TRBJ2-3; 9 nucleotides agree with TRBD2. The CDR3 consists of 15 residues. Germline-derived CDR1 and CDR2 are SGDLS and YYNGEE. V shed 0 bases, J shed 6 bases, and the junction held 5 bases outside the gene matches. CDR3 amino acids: CASSVASGAKDTQYF. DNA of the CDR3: TGTGCCAGCAGCGTAGCTAGCGGGGCGAAGGATACGCAGTATTTT. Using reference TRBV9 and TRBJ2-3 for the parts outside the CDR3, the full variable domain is DSGVTQTPKHLITATGQRVTLRCSPRSGDLSVYWYQQSLDQGLQFLIQYYNGEERAKGNILERFSAQQFPDLHSELNLSSLELGDSALYFCASSVASGAKDTQYFGPGTRLTVL.

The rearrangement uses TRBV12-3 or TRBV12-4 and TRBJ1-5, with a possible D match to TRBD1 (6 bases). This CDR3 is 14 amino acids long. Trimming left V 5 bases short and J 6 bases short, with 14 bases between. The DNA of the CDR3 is TGTGCCAGCAGTCTACAGGGTCGTGGTCAGCCCCAGCATTTT. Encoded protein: CASSLQGRGQPQHF.

CDR3 coding DNA: TGTGCCAGTAGCCTTAGCGGGGGGGCCCTATCCTACAATGAGCAGTTCTTC. Its translation: CASSLSGGALSYNEQFF. This chain uses TRBV19 with TRBJ2-1; TRBD2 matches at 11 bases. The germline CDR1 and CDR2 sequences are LNHDA and SQIVND (reference sequence). The CDR3 has 17 residues. The trim removed 6 bases at V and 1 base at J, leaving 8 bases unmatched.

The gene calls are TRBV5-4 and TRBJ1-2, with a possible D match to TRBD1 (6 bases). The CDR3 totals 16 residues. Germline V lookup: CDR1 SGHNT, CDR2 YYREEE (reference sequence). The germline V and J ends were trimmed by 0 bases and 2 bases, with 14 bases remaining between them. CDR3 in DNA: TGTGCCAGCAGCTTGGGGGTTAACAGGGAGAACTATGGCTACACCTTC. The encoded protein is CASSLGVNRENYGYTF.

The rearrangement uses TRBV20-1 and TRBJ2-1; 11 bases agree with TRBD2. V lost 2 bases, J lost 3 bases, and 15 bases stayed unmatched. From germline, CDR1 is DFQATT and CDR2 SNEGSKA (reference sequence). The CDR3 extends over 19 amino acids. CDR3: CSARRDLAGTSGFYNEQFF. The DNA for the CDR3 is TGCAGTGCTAGACGCGACCTGGCCGGGACTAGCGGATTCTACAATGAGCAGTTCTTC.

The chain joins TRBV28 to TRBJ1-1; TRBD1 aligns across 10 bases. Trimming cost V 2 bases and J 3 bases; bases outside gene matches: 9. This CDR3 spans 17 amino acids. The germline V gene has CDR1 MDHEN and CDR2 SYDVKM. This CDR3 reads CASSLRDRGSVDTEAFF. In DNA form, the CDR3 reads TGTGCCAGCAGTTTAAGGGACAGGGGTTCTGTAGACACTGAAGCTTTCTTT.